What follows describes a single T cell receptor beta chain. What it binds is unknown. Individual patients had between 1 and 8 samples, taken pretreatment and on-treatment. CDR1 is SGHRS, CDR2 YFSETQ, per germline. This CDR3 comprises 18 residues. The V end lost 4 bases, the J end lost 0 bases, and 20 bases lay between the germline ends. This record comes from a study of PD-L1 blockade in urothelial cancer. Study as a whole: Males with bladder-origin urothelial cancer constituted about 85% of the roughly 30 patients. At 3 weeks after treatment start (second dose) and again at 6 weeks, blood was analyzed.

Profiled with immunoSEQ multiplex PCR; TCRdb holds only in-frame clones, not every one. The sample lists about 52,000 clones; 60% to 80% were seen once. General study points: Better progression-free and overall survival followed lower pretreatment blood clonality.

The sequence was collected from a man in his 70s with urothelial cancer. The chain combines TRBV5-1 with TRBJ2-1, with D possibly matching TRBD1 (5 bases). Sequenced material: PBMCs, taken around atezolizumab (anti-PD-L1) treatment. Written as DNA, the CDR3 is TGCGCCAGCAGCGCAGGATTAGGGGTCCGCTACTCCTACAATGAGCAGTTCTTC. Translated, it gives CASSAGLGVRYSYNEQFF.